This entry features one T cell receptor (beta chain) sequence. Antigen: not known. Compared with germline, one end of the junction differs, possibly owing to a read error. Time point denoted: pretreatment peripheral blood. Into every PCR, synthetic TCR analog templates were spiked. Data came from immunoSEQ multiplex PCR; TCRdb stores just in-frame clones and leaves some out. The sample yields fewer than 65,000 clones, approximately 75% seen once. The sample is drawn from a study of PD-L1 blockade in urothelial cancer. Looking at the study overall: Median T cell yield from blood was fewer than 150,000. The study's findings and limits: Below-median pretreatment blood TCR clonality was associated with improved progression-free and overall survival.

This CDR3 spans 13 amino acids. Germline lookup yields CDR1 SGHKS and CDR2 YYEKEE (reference sequence). The TCR originated in a man in his sixties or seventies with urothelial cancer. The starting material was PBMCs, obtained around atezolizumab (anti-PD-L1) treatment. The chain recombines TRBV5-5 with TRBJ2-3; 10 nucleotides line up with TRBD2. The CDR3 is CASSPFLAGESPF. CDR3 DNA sequence: TGTGCCAGCAGCCCATTCCTAGCGGGAGAATCCCCATTT. The full variable domain, in which reference TRBV5-5 and TRBJ2-3 provide the parts outside the CDR3, is DAGVTQSPTHLIKTRGQQVTLRCSPISGHKSVSWYQQVLGQGPQFIFQYYEKEERGRGNFPDRFSARQFPNYSSELNVNALLLGDSALYLCASSPFLAGESPFGPGTRLTVL.